Below are 9 T cell receptor beta chains sequenced from a single sample in a study of blood T cell repertoires in COVID-19. Some clones are missing from TCRdb's copy, which holds only in-frame ones; the method was immunoSEQ multiplex PCR. Of about 360,000 clones listed, over 70% are singletons. Specimen: peripheral blood. The receptors stem from a man younger than 45 with active or convalescent COVID-19.

The gene calls are TRBV7-2 and TRBJ1-6; perhaps TRBD1 as D (6 bases). V was clipped by 6 bases and J by 6 bases, with 15 bases between them. Germline CDR1 and CDR2: SGHTA and FQGNSA. The CDR3 consists of 15 residues. The CDR3 DNA reads TGTGCCAGCAGTCTGGGGGGGGGCCTTAATTCACCCCTCCACTTT. Its protein is CASSLGGGLNSPLHF.

V gene TRBV10-1 combines with J gene TRBJ2-1; D is ambiguous. Looked up from germline, CDR1 is WNHNN and CDR2 is SYGVQD (reference sequence). The V end lost 8 bases, the J end lost 6 bases, and 17 bases lay between the germline ends. The length of the CDR3 is 14 residues. CDR3 in amino acids: CASPECPPGNEQFF. CDR3 sequence (DNA): TGCGCCAGCCCTGAATGCCCCCCGGGCAATGAGCAGTTCTTC.

V is TRBV2 and J is TRBJ2-5, with D unclear. The CDR3 contains 14 residues. Trimming pared 2 bases from V and 4 bases from J, leaving 11 bases between. CDR1 and CDR2 (germline): SNHLY, FYNNEI. This CDR3 reads CASSEQAPAETQYF. In DNA form, the CDR3 reads TGTGCCAGCAGTGAACAGGCCCCCGCAGAGACCCAGTACTTC. Looking up the rest from reference TRBV2 and TRBJ2-5 gives the full variable domain: EPEVTQTPSHQVTQMGQEVILRCVPISNHLYFYWYRQILGQKVEFLVSFYNNEISEKSEIFDDQFSVERPDGSNFTLKIRSTKLEDSAMYFCASSEQAPAETQYFGPGTRLLVL.

The J gene is TRBJ2-1, the V gene TRBV20-1, with D tentatively TRBD2 (5 bases). CDR3 length equals 11 residues. From germline, CDR1 is DFQATT and CDR2 SNEGSKA (reference sequence). V lost 6 bases, J lost 9 bases, and 12 bases lay in between. DNA of the CDR3: TGCAGTGCCTTCCCTGGGAGTGAGCAGTTCTTC. Amino acid sequence: CSAFPGSEQFF.

The chain recombines TRBV4-1 with TRBJ2-7; the D gene is possibly TRBD1 (6 bases). V was cut by 4 bases and J by 3 bases, with 10 bases left in between. Germline V lookup: CDR1 MGHRA, CDR2 YSYEKL. The CDR3 runs 13 residues. The CDR3 DNA follows: TGCGCCAGCAGCCCACAGGGAGACTACGAGCAGTACTTC. This gives the protein CASSPQGDYEQYF.

The chain carries TRBV5-4 and TRBJ2-7, with TRBD1 matching over 8 bases. V was pared by 1 base and J by 4 bases, with 7 bases of the junction left unmatched. This CDR3 spans 15 amino acids. Per the germline V gene, CDR1 is SGHNT and CDR2 is YYREEE (reference sequence). CDR3 DNA: TGTGCCAGCAGCTTGAAGTCAGGGGGCGCGTACGAGCAGTACTTC. This codes for CASSLKSGGAYEQYF.

This CDR3 is CASSQSRVAYSNQPQHF. The CDR3 DNA sequence: TGTGCCAGCAGCCAATCCCGGGTAGCCTATAGCAATCAGCCCCAGCATTTT. This rearrangement joins TRBV9 to TRBJ1-5; D gene uncertain. Looked up from germline, CDR1 is SGDLS and CDR2 is YYNGEE. The CDR3 spans 17 residues. Trimming removed 4 bases from V and 0 bases from J, with 17 bases in between.

V is TRBV5-5 and J is TRBJ2-1, with TRBD1 matching 8 bases. Germline V gene sequence: CDR1 SGHKS, CDR2 YYEKEE (reference sequence). V was clipped by 5 bases and J by 1 base; unmatched bases: 11. The CDR3 runs 17 residues. The DNA of the CDR3 is TGTGCCAGCAGGGCTACCAGGGGGCGCGGGTCCTACAATGAGCAGTTCTTC. Amino acids: CASRATRGRGSYNEQFF. Combining the CDR3 with reference TRBV5-5 and TRBJ2-1 gives the whole variable domain DAGVTQSPTHLIKTRGQQVTLRCSPISGHKSVSWYQQVLGQGPQFIFQYYEKEERGRGNFPDRFSARQFPNYSSELNVNALLLGDSALYLCASRATRGRGSYNEQFFGPGTRLTVL.

The chain joins TRBV5-1 to TRBJ1-2; 8 nucleotides line up with TRBD1. CDR1 is SGHRS, CDR2 YFSETQ, per germline. The V segment lost 6 bases and the J segment 3 bases; nucleotides outside the gene matches: 10. The CDR3 runs 15 residues. CDR3 protein: CASNVQTGVDYGYTF. The CDR3 DNA sequence: TGCGCCAGCAATGTACAGACAGGGGTCGACTATGGCTACACCTTC.